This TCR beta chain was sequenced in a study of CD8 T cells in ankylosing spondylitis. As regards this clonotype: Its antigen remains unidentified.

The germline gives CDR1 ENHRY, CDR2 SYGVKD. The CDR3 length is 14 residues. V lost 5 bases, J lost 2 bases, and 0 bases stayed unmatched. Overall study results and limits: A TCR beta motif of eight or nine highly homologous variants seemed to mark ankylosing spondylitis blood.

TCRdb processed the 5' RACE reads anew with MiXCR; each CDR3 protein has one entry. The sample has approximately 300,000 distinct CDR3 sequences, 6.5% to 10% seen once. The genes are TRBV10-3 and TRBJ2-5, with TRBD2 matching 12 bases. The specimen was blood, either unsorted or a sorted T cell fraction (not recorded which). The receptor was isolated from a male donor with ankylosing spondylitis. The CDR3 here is CAISLAGGQETQYF. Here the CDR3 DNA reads TGTGCCATCAGTCTAGCGGGAGGGCAAGAGACCCAGTACTTC.